The entry that follows covers one T cell receptor beta chain sequence. Using immunoSEQ multiplex PCR, the repertoire was profiled, and TCRdb retains in-frame clones only, with some absent. This table holds roughly 160,000 clones, approximately 96% found once. This sample was included in a study of control samples from healthy donors and cancer patients. J was trimmed by 0 bases and V by 6 bases; bases with no gene match: 6. The CDR3 runs 16 residues. The germline gives CDR1 SNHLY, CDR2 FYNNEI. The chain links TRBV2 to TRBJ2-2; TRBD2 matches at 8 bases. This TCR derives from a woman under 40 in good health. Sequencing was carried out using blood. CDR3 nucleotide sequence: TGTGCCAGCAGCCAGGTGGGACTAGCGAACACCGGGGAGCTGTTTTTT. Translation gives CASSQVGLANTGELFF.